Listed here are 21 T cell receptor beta chains from one sample, sequenced in a study of identical twins. MiXCR, applied by TCRdb to the 5' RACE reads, yields one record per CDR3 protein. The table lists some 1,600,000 distinct CDR3 sequences, 32% of them singletons, with about 0.25% in the top ten. The material sequenced was cord blood. The receptor source for this set is a newborn girl in good health.

The chain uses TRBV5-1 and TRBJ1-1, with D possibly TRBD1 on 5 matching bases. Germline V lookup: CDR1 SGHRS, CDR2 YFSETQ. This CDR3 spans 12 amino acids. V was trimmed by 0 bases and J by 11 bases, leaving 11 bases between them. The CDR3 DNA reads TGCGCCAGCAGCTTGGAGGTAGGGGAGGCTTTCTTT. Translation gives CASSLEVGEAFF.

This clonotype was observed many times. V and J are TRBV28 and TRBJ2-7; 7 positions match TRBD1. This CDR3 has 13 amino acids. Germline lookup yields CDR1 MDHEN and CDR2 SYDVKM. After removal of 10 bases from V and 2 bases from J, the junction contained 8 bases not matched to a gene. The chain's CDR3 is CATIRGQAYEQYF. The CDR3, as DNA: TGTGCCACCATCCGAGGACAGGCCTACGAGCAGTACTTC.

This clonotype was counted only a few times. This chain joins TRBV20-1 and TRBJ2-5; D may be TRBD2 (6 bases). Germline values: CDR1 DFQATT, CDR2 SNEGSKA (reference sequence). V was cut by 6 bases and J by 2 bases, with 13 bases left in between. The CDR3 is 13 residues long. The CDR3 nucleotides read TGCAGTGCCGTCCCGGGAGTTCAAGAGACCCAGTACTTC. Translated: CSAVPGVQETQYF.

This clonotype came up many times. The junction differs from germline at one of its ends, possibly a read error. V usage is TRBV5-1 and J usage is TRBJ1-2; 10 bases map to TRBD1. The CDR3 extends over 14 amino acids. CDR1 SGHRS and CDR2 YFSETQ come from the germline V gene. Here the CDR3 reads CASSLGTGDYGYTF. CDR3 DNA: TGTGCCAGCAGCTTAGGGACAGGGGACTATGGCTACACCTTC.

The sample holds many counts of this clonotype. The J gene is TRBJ2-3, the V gene TRBV6-6; no firm D call. Germline-derived CDR1 and CDR2 are MNHNY and SVGAGI (reference sequence). CDR3 length: 15 amino acids. V was pared by 1 base and J by 0 bases, with 8 bases between. The chain's CDR3 is CASSYLGGSTDTQYF. The CDR3 bases are TGTGCCAGCAGTTACTTGGGCGGTAGCACAGATACGCAGTATTTT.

The chain employs TRBV7-2 and TRBJ2-3; 12 bases are shared with TRBD2. CDR1 is SGHTA, CDR2 FQGNSA, per germline. The CDR3 is 18 amino acids. The V gene end was trimmed by 0 bases and the J gene end by 3 bases; junction bases not matched to a gene: 7. This CDR3 is CASSLAGLAGIRTDTQYF. The DNA of the CDR3 is TGTGCCAGCAGCTTAGCCGGACTAGCGGGGATCCGAACAGATACGCAGTATTTT.

The table lists this clonotype with a few counts. The chain couples TRBV3-1 to TRBJ1-1; D remains unclear. Germline CDR1 reads LGHDT; CDR2 reads YNNKEL (reference sequence). V lost 0 bases to trimming and J lost 5 bases, with 13 bases between them. There are 15 residues in the CDR3. The CDR3 DNA reads TGTGCCAGCAGCCAAGAGGCGGGGAGGCGGACTGAAGCTTTCTTT. It specifies CASSQEAGRRTEAFF.

The chain carries TRBV28 and TRBJ2-1, with 10 bases fitting TRBD2. Germline V lookup: CDR1 MDHEN, CDR2 SYDVKM. This CDR3 spans 18 amino acids. V was clipped by 2 bases and J by 7 bases; unmatched bases: 14. The CDR3 here is CASSLAVIRSGRVNEQFF. The CDR3 DNA reads as TGTGCCAGCAGTTTAGCGGTGATCAGGAGCGGGAGGGTTAATGAGCAGTTCTTC.

The genes are TRBV6-5 and TRBJ1-1; 8 nucleotides line up with TRBD1. This CDR3 is built from 16 residues. V gave up 6 bases and J gave up 1 base; unmatched junction bases: 10. From germline, CDR1 is MNHEY and CDR2 SVGAGI. The CDR3 DNA follows: TGTGCCAGCAGGGGGGTAGGACAGGGAACGAACACTGAAGCTTTCTTT. Protein product: CASRGVGQGTNTEAFF.

The sample holds a few counts of this clonotype. The chain is built from TRBV5-1 and TRBJ1-2; D gene uncertain. CDR1 is SGHRS, CDR2 YFSETQ, per germline. The CDR3 extends over 16 amino acids. Trimming removed 0 bases from V and 4 bases from J, with 16 bases in between. CDR3 DNA: TGCGCCAGCAGCTTGGACGTACGATCCCAGGCCTATGGCTACACCTTC. Encoded protein: CASSLDVRSQAYGYTF.

This clonotype has just a few counts. The chain uses TRBV7-8 and TRBJ1-2; D perhaps matches TRBD1 (6 bases). V lost 1 base, J lost 4 bases, and 16 bases lay in between. CDR3 length equals 16 residues. The germline V gene encodes CDR1 SGHVS and CDR2 FQNEAQ. The CDR3 DNA reads TGTGCCAGCAGCTTAGAGCGTGGGGGGACAAGCTATGGCTACACCTTC. Its translation is CASSLERGGTSYGYTF.

This rearrangement joins TRBV29-1 to TRBJ1-1; D unclear. This CDR3 is 12 amino acids long. Germline V gene data show CDR1 as SQVTM and CDR2 as ANQGSEA. V was pared by 4 bases and J by 5 bases, with 11 bases between. The CDR3 bases are TGCAGCGTTGTCTTCGGGGTGACTGAAGCTTTCTTT. Protein: CSVVFGVTEAFF.

This chain uses TRBV2 with TRBJ1-5, with D tentatively TRBD1 (5 bases). The CDR3 sequence is 13 residues long. Trimming stripped 7 bases from V and 2 bases from J, with 9 bases between. Per the germline V gene, CDR1 is SNHLY and CDR2 is FYNNEI. The CDR3 sequence: CASTIQGNQPQHF. CDR3 nucleotide sequence: TGTGCCAGCACCATACAGGGCAATCAGCCCCAGCATTTT.

This clonotype was observed a handful of times. J is TRBJ1-1 and V is TRBV7-6; D call uncertain. The CDR3 runs 13 residues. The V end lost 5 bases, the J end lost 5 bases, and 12 bases lay between the germline ends. Germline CDR1 reads SGHVS; CDR2 reads FNYEAQ. CDR3 DNA: TGTGCCAGCAGCACCAGCTTGGAAACTGAAGCTTTCTTT. Encoded protein: CASSTSLETEAFF.

This clonotype showed up just a few times. V usage is TRBV6-1 and J usage is TRBJ1-1, with D possibly being TRBD1 (5 bases). The CDR3 runs to 15 residues. The V end was cut by 10 bases, the J end by 0 bases, with 18 bases between. Per germline, CDR1 MNHNS and CDR2 SASEGT. In DNA, the CDR3 is TGTGCCAACGGTAGAGGGGCTCCCATGAACACTGAAGCTTTCTTT. It specifies CANGRGAPMNTEAFF.

This clonotype was counted between two and nine times. This chain links TRBV5-5 with TRBJ2-3, with 8 bases that match TRBD2. The V gene's germline CDR1 is SGHKS and CDR2 YYEKEE (reference sequence). Trimming took 3 bases from V and 4 from J; bases not matched to a gene: 7. The CDR3 length is 15 residues. The CDR3 region has the DNA TGTGCCAGCAGCTGGGCCAGCGGGGGTCCAGATACGCAGTATTTT. It is translated as CASSWASGGPDTQYF.

This clonotype was recorded a few times. The V call is TRBV20-1, the J call TRBJ2-2; D uncertain. V dropped 6 bases and J dropped 0 bases, with 11 bases sitting between them. The V gene's germline CDR1 is DFQATT and CDR2 SNEGSKA (reference sequence). This CDR3 contains 14 residues. The CDR3 bases are TGCAGTGCAAGACCTCAAACGAACACCGGGGAGCTGTTTTTT. Translated, it gives CSARPQTNTGELFF.

J is TRBJ2-3 and V is TRBV29-1, with unresolved D. This CDR3 has 12 residues. CDR1 and CDR2 from the germline V gene are SQVTM and ANQGSEA. Trimming cost V 6 bases and J 2 bases, with 9 bases left between them. As DNA, the CDR3 is TGCAGCGTGGGAAGGAACACAGATACGCAGTATTTT. Translating gives CSVGRNTDTQYF.

The V and J genes are TRBV6-4 and TRBJ1-1, with 8 bases aligning to TRBD1. CDR3 length: 13 residues. Germline-derived CDR1 and CDR2 are MRHNA and SNTAGT. J was trimmed by 12 bases and V by 3 bases; bases with no gene match: 9. In DNA form, the CDR3 reads TGTGCCAGCAGTGAGACCGGACAGGGATTGCCTTTCTTT. Protein sequence: CASSETGQGLPFF.

The chain joins TRBV3-1 to TRBJ1-6; 7 bases match TRBD1. There are 16 residues in the CDR3. After removal of 3 bases from V and 4 bases from J, the junction contained 6 bases not matched to a gene. CDR1 LGHDT and CDR2 YNNKEL come from the germline V gene (reference sequence). The CDR3: CASSHGQGVYNSPLHF. The CDR3 nucleotides are TGTGCCAGCAGCCACGGGCAGGGGGTGTATAATTCACCCCTCCACTTT.

In this sample, this clonotype turned up many times. This chain links TRBV12-3 or TRBV12-4 with TRBJ1-2; D is unresolved. V lost 5 bases, J lost 5 bases, and 9 bases lay in between. CDR3 size: 12 residues. The CDR3: CASSTQSYGYTF. The DNA of the CDR3 is TGTGCCAGCAGTACTCAGTCGTATGGCTACACCTTC.